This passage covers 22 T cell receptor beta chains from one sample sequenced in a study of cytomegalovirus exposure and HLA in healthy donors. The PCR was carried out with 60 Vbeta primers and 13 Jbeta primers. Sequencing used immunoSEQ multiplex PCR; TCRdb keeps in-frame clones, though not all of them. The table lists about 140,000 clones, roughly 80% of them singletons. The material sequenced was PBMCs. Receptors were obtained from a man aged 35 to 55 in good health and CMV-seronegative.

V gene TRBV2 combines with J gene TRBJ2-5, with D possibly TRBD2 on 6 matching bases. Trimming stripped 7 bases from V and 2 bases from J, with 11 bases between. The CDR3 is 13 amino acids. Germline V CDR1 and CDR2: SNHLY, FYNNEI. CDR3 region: CASMRDLQETQYF. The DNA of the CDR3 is TGTGCCAGCATGAGGGACTTGCAAGAGACCCAGTACTTC.

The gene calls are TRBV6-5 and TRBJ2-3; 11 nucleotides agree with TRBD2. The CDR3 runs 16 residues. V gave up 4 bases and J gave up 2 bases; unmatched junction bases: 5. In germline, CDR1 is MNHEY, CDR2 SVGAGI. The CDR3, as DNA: TGTGCCAGCAGTTTACTAGCGGGGGCCCTCACAGATACGCAGTATTTT. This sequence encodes CASSLLAGALTDTQYF.

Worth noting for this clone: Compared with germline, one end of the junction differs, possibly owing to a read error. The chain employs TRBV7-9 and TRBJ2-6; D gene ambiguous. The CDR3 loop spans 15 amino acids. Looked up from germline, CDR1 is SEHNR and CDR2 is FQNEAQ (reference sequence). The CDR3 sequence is CASSLVYSEANVLTF. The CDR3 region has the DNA TGTGCCAGCAGCTTGGTATACTCTGAGGCCAACGTCCTGACTTTC.

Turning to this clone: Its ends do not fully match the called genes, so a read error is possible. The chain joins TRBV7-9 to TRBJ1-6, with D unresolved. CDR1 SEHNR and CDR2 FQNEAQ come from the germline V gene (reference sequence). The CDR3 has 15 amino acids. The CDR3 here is CASSGGLSNNSPLHF. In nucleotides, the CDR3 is TGTGCCAGCAGCGGTGGACTCTCCAATAATTCACCCCTCCACTTT.

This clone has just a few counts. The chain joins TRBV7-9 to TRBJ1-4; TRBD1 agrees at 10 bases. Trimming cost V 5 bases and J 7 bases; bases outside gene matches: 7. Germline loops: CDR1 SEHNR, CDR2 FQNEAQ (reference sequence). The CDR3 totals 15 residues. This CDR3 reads CASSVMGQGSEKLFF. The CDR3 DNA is TGTGCCAGCAGCGTGATGGGACAGGGGAGTGAAAAACTGTTTTTT.

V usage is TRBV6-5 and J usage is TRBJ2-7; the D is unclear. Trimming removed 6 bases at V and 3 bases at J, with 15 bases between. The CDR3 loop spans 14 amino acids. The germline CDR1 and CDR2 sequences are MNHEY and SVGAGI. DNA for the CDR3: TGTGCCAGCAGAGGTAGCCTGATCATCTACGAGCAGTACTTC. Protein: CASRGSLIIYEQYF.

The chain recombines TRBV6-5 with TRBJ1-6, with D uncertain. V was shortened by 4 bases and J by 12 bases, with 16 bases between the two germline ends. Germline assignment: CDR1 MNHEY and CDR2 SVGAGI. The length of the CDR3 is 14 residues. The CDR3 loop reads CASSLSTQRGPLHF. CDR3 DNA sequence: TGTGCCAGCAGTTTATCGACACAACGGGGACCCCTCCACTTT.

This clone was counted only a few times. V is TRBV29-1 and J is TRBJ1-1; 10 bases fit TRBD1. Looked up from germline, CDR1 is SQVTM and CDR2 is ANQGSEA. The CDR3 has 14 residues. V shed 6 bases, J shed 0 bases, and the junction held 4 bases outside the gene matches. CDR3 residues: CSVRQGAMNTEAFF. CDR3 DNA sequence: TGCAGCGTCCGACAGGGGGCCATGAACACTGAAGCTTTCTTT.

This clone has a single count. CDR3 region: CASTPAVGAVKVYNEQFF. In DNA form, the CDR3 reads TGCGCCAGCACCCCCGCCGTGGGGGCCGTTAAAGTTTACAATGAGCAGTTCTTC. J is TRBJ2-1 and V is TRBV5-1; tentative D call: TRBD1 (6 bases). Germline CDR1 SGHRS, CDR2 YFSETQ. CDR3 length: 18 residues. The ends were cut back, 6 bases at V and 4 bases at J, with 26 bases in the middle.

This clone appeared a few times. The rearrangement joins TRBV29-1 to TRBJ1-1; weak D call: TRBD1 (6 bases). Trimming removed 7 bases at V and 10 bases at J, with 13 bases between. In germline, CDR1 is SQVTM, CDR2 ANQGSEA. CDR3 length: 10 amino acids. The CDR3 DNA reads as TGCAGCGCTACAGGGTTTGGAGCTTTCTTT. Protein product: CSATGFGAFF. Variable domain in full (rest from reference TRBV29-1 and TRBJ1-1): SAVISQKPSRDICQRGTSLTIQCQVDSQVTMMFWYRQQPGQSLTLIATANQGSEATYESGFVIDKFPISRPNLTFSTLTVSNMSPEDSSIYLCSATGFGAFFGQGTRLTVV.

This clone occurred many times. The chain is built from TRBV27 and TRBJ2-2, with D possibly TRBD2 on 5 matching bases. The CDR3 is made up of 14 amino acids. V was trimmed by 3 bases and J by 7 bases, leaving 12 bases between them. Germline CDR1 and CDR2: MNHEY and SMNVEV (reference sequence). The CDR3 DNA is TGTGCCAGCAGTTTGGGAGCTTACAGCGGGGAGCTGTTTTTT. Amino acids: CASSLGAYSGELFF.

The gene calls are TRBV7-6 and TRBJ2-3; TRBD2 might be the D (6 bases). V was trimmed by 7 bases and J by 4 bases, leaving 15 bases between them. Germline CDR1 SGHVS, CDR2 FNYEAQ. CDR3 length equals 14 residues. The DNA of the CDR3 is TGTGCCAGCATCAAAACCGCTAGCGCAGATACGCAGTATTTT. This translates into CASIKTASADTQYF.

The CDR3 here is CASSHRRASGGFSETDTQYF. The CDR3 DNA reads TGCGCCAGCAGTCATAGGAGGGCTAGCGGGGGGTTTTCAGAGACAGATACGCAGTATTTT. The V call is TRBV23-1, the J call TRBJ2-3; 11 bases match TRBD2. Being an ORF, TRBV23-1 has a function that is uncertain. With V trimmed by 3 bases and J by 3 bases, 17 bases remained unmatched. The CDR3 totals 20 residues.

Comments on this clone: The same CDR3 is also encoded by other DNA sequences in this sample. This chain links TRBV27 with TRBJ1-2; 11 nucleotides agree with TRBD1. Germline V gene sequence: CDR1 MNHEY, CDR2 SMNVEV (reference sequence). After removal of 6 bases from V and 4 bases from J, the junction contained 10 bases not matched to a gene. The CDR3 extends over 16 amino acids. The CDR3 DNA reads TGTGCCAGCAGCCAAAGGGGACAGGGGGGGCTCTATGGCTACACCTTC. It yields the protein CASSQRGQGGLYGYTF.

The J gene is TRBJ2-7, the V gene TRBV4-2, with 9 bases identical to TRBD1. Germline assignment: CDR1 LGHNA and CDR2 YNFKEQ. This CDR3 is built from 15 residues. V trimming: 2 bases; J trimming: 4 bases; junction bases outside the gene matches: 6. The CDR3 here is CASSQSRTGVYEQYF. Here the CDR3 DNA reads TGTGCCAGCAGCCAATCCCGGACAGGGGTGTACGAGCAGTACTTC.

Written as DNA, the CDR3 is TGTGCCAGCACCGAGGGGTGGGGAGGCTATGGCTACACCTTC. The encoded protein is CASTEGWGGYGYTF. V gene TRBV7-9 combines with J gene TRBJ1-2; possibly TRBD1 for D (5 bases). The V gene lost 7 bases and the J gene lost 4 bases, with 16 bases spanning the gap. CDR3 length: 14 amino acids. Germline V CDR1 and CDR2: SEHNR, FQNEAQ (reference sequence).

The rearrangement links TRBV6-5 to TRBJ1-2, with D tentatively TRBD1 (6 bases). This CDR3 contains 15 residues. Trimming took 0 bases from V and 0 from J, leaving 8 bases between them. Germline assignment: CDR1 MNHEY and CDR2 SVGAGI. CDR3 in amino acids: CASSYSGTTNYGYTF. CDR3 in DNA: TGTGCCAGCAGTTACTCCGGGACAACTAACTATGGCTACACCTTC.

CDR3 amino acids: CASSYWDTYTGELFF. The CDR3 region has the DNA TGTGCCAGCAGTTACTGGGACACCTACACCGGGGAGCTGTTTTTT. The chain is built from TRBV6-5 and TRBJ2-2; D perhaps matches TRBD1 (6 bases). Germline CDR1 and CDR2: MNHEY and SVGAGI. This CDR3 has 15 residues. V shed 1 base and J shed 3 bases, with 9 bases lying between them.

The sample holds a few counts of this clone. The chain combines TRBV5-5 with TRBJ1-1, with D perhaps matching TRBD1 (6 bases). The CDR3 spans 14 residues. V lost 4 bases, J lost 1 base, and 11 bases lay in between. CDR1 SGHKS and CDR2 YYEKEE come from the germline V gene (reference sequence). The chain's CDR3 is CASSPTGTNTEAFF. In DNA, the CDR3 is TGTGCCAGCAGCCCGACAGGAACGAACACTGAAGCTTTCTTT.

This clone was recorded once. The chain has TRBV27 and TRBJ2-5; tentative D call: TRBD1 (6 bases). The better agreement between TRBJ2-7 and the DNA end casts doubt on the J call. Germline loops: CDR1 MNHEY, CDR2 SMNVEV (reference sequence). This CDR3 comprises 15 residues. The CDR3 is CASSLTEDSSYEQYF. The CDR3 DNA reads TGTGCCAGCAGTTTAACTGAGGACAGCTCCTACGAGCAGTACTTC.

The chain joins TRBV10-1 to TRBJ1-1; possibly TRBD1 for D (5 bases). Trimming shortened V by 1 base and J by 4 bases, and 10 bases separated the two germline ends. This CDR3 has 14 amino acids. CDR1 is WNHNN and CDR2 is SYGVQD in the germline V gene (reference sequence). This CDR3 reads CASSELRGSTEAFF. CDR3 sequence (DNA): TGCGCCAGCAGTGAGTTAAGGGGTAGCACTGAAGCTTTCTTT.

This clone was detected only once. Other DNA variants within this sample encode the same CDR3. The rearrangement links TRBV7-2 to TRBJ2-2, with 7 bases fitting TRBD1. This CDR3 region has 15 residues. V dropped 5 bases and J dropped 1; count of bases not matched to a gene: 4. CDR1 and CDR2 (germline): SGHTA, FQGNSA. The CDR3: CASSLRTGNTGELFF. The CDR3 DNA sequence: TGTGCCAGCAGCCTCCGGACAGGGAACACCGGGGAGCTGTTTTTT.